This TCR beta chain was sequenced for a study of cytomegalovirus exposure and HLA in healthy donors. The CDR3 sequence is 12 residues long. V was pared by 2 bases and J by 5 bases, with 4 bases between. The germline gives CDR1 SGHDT, CDR2 YYEEEE. PCR employed 60 Vbeta and 13 Jbeta primers. Original handling: Approximately 73 million unique TCR beta chains, roughly 10 million shared, were counted in a later analysis. This table comes from immunoSEQ multiplex PCR, and its TCRdb copy is limited to in-frame clones, with some not included. The V and J calls and clone size are taken from that table; D and trimming were inferred from the DNA. Among about 110,000 clones listed, over 60% were seen once. Study-wide results and limits: Because they were indistinguishable, some V segments, including TRBV6-2 and TRBV6-3, were excluded. Sequence variants that were highly shared formed a cluster that was likely a sequencing artifact. The study designated about 160 TCR beta chains cytomegalovirus-associated.

Points on this clone: Its cognate antigen is unknown.

The sequencing input was PBMCs. The origin of this receptor is a man in his thirties or forties in good health and CMV-seropositive. The chain recombines TRBV5-6 with TRBJ2-2; D is undetermined. Here the CDR3 DNA reads TGTGCCAGCAGCTTTTTAACCGGGGAGCTGTTTTTT. Translating gives CASSFLTGELFF.